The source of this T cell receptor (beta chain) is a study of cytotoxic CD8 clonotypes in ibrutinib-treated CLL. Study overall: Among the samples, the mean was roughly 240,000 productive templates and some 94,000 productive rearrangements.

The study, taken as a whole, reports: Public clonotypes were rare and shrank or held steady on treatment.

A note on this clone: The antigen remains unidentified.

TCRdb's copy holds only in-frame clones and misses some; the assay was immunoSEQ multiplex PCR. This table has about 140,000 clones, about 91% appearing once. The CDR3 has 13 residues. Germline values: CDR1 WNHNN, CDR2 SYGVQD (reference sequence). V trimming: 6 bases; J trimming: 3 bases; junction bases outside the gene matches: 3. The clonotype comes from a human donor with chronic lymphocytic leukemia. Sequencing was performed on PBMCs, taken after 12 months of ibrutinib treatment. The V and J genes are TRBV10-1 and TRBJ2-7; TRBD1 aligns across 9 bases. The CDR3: CASRTGQGYEQYF. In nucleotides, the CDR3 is TGCGCCAGCAGGACGGGACAGGGCTACGAGCAGTACTTC.